The 32 T cell receptor beta chains reported below all come from one sample, sequenced in a study of blood T cell repertoires in COVID-19. The data were produced by immunoSEQ multiplex PCR, yet TCRdb's version contains in-frame clones alone and is incomplete. The data hold about 44,000 clones, with around 87% observed a single time. The sample was peripheral blood. These receptors came from a human donor in a cohort sampled during active COVID-19.

This clone appeared a single time. The CDR3 nucleotides read TGTGCCAGCAGTTACCCACCGGGTTTCTACGAGCAGTACTTC. Encoded protein: CASSYPPGFYEQYF. The chain carries TRBV6-6 and TRBJ2-7; D not certain. Trimming removed 2 bases at V and 3 bases at J, with 11 bases between. The CDR3 consists of 14 residues. CDR1 and CDR2 from the germline V gene are MNHNY and SVGAGI (reference sequence).

The rearrangement joins TRBV5-1 to TRBJ2-3, with D perhaps TRBD2 (6 bases). The CDR3 runs to 16 residues. From germline, CDR1 is SGHRS and CDR2 YFSETQ. V lost 0 bases, J lost 2 bases, and 13 bases lay in between. In DNA form, the CDR3 reads TGCGCCAGCAGCTTGGTGGTGACTAGGTACACAGATACGCAGTATTTT. Protein sequence: CASSLVVTRYTDTQYF.

The chain joins TRBV5-1 to TRBJ2-1, with TRBD2 identical over 7 bases. V lost 7 bases and J lost 12; bases outside the gene matches: 25. Germline V gives CDR1 SGHRS, CDR2 YFSETQ. The CDR3 is 17 amino acids. DNA of the CDR3: TGCGCCAGCCAACCGCGGGGGATCCCGGACTCCCCGGGTGGGCAGTTCTTC. It is translated as CASQPRGIPDSPGGQFF.

The chain carries TRBV30 and TRBJ2-1; 8 nucleotides agree with TRBD2. After removal of 0 bases from V and 6 bases from J, the junction contained 4 bases not matched to a gene. The CDR3 consists of 14 residues. Germline V gives CDR1 GTSNPN, CDR2 SVGIG (reference sequence). CDR3 nucleotides: TGTGCCTGGAGTGTTTGGGCGGGAGGCAATGAGCAGTTCTTC. It translates to CAWSVWAGGNEQFF.

The rearrangement joins TRBV9 to TRBJ2-2; 10 bases line up with TRBD2. The CDR3 is 16 residues long. The ends lost 5 bases at V and 6 bases at J; junction bases unmatched: 10. Looked up from germline, CDR1 is SGDLS and CDR2 is YYNGEE. CDR3 sequence reads: CASRASGSNKAGELFF. CDR3 in DNA: TGTGCCAGCAGGGCTAGCGGGAGTAACAAGGCCGGGGAGCTGTTTTTT.

The chain joins TRBV27 to TRBJ2-1; D not resolved. This CDR3 contains 13 residues. The germline gives CDR1 MNHEY, CDR2 SMNVEV (reference sequence). The V end was cut by 0 bases, the J end by 5 bases, with 5 bases between. The CDR3 here is CASSLSSHNEQFF. The DNA for the CDR3 is TGTGCCAGCAGTTTATCTAGCCACAATGAGCAGTTCTTC.

The chain links TRBV20-1 to TRBJ1-4, with a weak D call TRBD1 (5 bases). V gave up 2 bases and J gave up 10 bases, with 8 bases separating them. Germline loops: CDR1 DFQATT, CDR2 SNEGSKA (reference sequence). The CDR3 extends over 11 amino acids. The CDR3 is CSARTDRKLFF. The CDR3 nucleotides are TGCAGTGCTAGAACCGACAGAAAACTGTTTTTT.

V gene TRBV5-1 combines with J gene TRBJ2-5, with 10 bases matching TRBD1. V dropped 4 bases and J dropped 4; count of bases not matched to a gene: 4. The CDR3 has 14 residues. Germline V gene lookup returns CDR1 SGHRS and CDR2 YFSETQ. CDR3 in amino acids: CASSLGQGSETQYF. CDR3 bases: TGCGCCAGCAGCCTGGGACAGGGGTCAGAGACCCAGTACTTC.

J is TRBJ2-2 and V is TRBV5-6; perhaps TRBD2 as D (5 bases). The V end was cut by 1 base, the J end by 1 base, with 5 bases between. The CDR3 loop spans 14 amino acids. Germline CDR1 reads SGHDT; CDR2 reads YYEEEE. The CDR3 sequence is CASSLRGNTGELFF. The CDR3 DNA sequence: TGTGCCAGCAGCTTGCGGGGGAACACCGGGGAGCTGTTTTTT.

This chain links TRBV28 with TRBJ2-4, with unresolved D. V was pared by 6 bases and J by 1 base, with 13 bases between. Germline V lookup: CDR1 MDHEN, CDR2 SYDVKM. The CDR3 extends over 15 amino acids. The CDR3 nucleotides are TGTGCCAGCAGCCCCGGCGAGGTCGCCAAAAACATTCAGTACTTC. This encodes CASSPGEVAKNIQYF.

This chain uses TRBV6-2 or TRBV6-3 with TRBJ2-7; perhaps TRBD1 as D (5 bases). Germline V lookup: CDR1 MNHEY, CDR2 SVGEGT. This CDR3 is built from 15 residues. Trimming stripped 5 bases from V and 0 bases from J, with 14 bases between. The CDR3 DNA sequence: TGTGCCAGCAGTACGCTACAGGTTAGCTCCTACGAGCAGTACTTC. It is translated as CASSTLQVSSYEQYF.

The chain joins TRBV7-6 to TRBJ2-1; 9 nucleotides align to TRBD2. Germline lookup yields CDR1 SGHVS and CDR2 FNYEAQ. V trimming: 1 base; J trimming: 3 bases; junction bases outside the gene matches: 1. The CDR3 is 15 amino acids. The CDR3 DNA reads as TGTGCCAGCAGCTTAGGACTAGCGGTCTACAATGAGCAGTTCTTC. This translates into CASSLGLAVYNEQFF.

The rearrangement links TRBV2 to TRBJ2-5, with 9 nucleotides matching TRBD2. V trimming: 8 bases; J trimming: 5 bases; junction bases outside the gene matches: 15. There are 16 residues in the CDR3. The germline CDR1 and CDR2 sequences are SNHLY and FYNNEI. The CDR3 coding sequence is TGTGCCAGCTCACACCTGAATAGCGGGAGTGTGGAGACCCAGTACTTC. Residues: CASSHLNSGSVETQYF.

The chain links TRBV3-1 (or the pseudogene TRBV3-2) to TRBJ2-1; TRBD2 matches 7 bases. This CDR3 comprises 15 residues. Trimming cost V 8 bases and J 4 bases; bases outside gene matches: 11. Germline-derived CDR1 and CDR2 are LGHDT and YNNKEL (reference sequence). The CDR3 reads CASRPGSGGYNEQFF. The CDR3 nucleotides read TGTGCCAGCCGGCCAGGGTCGGGAGGATACAATGAGCAGTTCTTC.

The table lists this clone with a count of one. The chain couples TRBV19 to TRBJ2-3; 11 nucleotides line up with TRBD2. Losses at the gene ends were 3 bases for V and 1 base for J; bases not matched to a gene: 12. CDR1 LNHDA and CDR2 SQIVND come from the germline V gene (reference sequence). CDR3 length: 19 amino acids. The CDR3 bases are TGTGCCAGTAGTATGGAGCCTAGCGGGAGGAGGGGTGGCACAGATACGCAGTATTTT. Encoded protein: CASSMEPSGRRGGTDTQYF.

The genes are TRBV27 and TRBJ2-3, with TRBD2 identical over 7 bases. This CDR3 contains 16 residues. J lost 2 bases, V lost 6 bases, and 11 bases had no gene match. Germline CDR1 reads MNHEY; CDR2 reads SMNVEV (reference sequence). CDR3 DNA: TGTGCCAGCAGCCCTTGGGCTAGCGGCCCCACAGATACGCAGTATTTT. Translated: CASSPWASGPTDTQYF.

This chain uses TRBV15 with TRBJ2-7, with TRBD1 matching over 10 bases. CDR3 length: 17 residues. Trimming cost V 3 bases and J 4 bases; bases outside gene matches: 12. Germline CDR1 reads LNHNV; CDR2 reads YYDKDF (reference sequence). The CDR3 DNA sequence: TGTGCCACCAGCAGGGGACAGGGGATCACCTGGTCTTACGAGCAGTACTTC. Protein product: CATSRGQGITWSYEQYF.

This sequence joins TRBV3-1 (or the pseudogene TRBV3-2) and TRBJ2-3; 8 bases match TRBD2. The junction had 3 bases not matched to a gene; V was cut back by 4 bases and J by 3 bases. This CDR3 is 14 amino acids long. Germline V lookup: CDR1 LGHDT, CDR2 YNNKEL (reference sequence). In nucleotides, the CDR3 is TGTGCCAGCAGCCCCGGGACTAGTACAGATACGCAGTATTTT. Its translation: CASSPGTSTDTQYF.

The chain joins TRBV5-6 to TRBJ1-4, with 10 bases identical to TRBD1. Germline-derived CDR1 and CDR2 are SGHDT and YYEEEE. The CDR3 contains 15 residues. V dropped 4 bases and J dropped 7; count of bases not matched to a gene: 7. In nucleotides, the CDR3 is TGTGCCAGCAGCACCCGGACAGGGGGAGGTGAAAAACTGTTTTTT. As protein: CASSTRTGGGEKLFF.

V usage is TRBV28 and J usage is TRBJ2-1; a possible D gene is TRBD2 (7 bases). Per the germline V gene, CDR1 is MDHEN and CDR2 is SYDVKM. V gave up 3 bases and J gave up 7 bases, with 16 bases separating them. This CDR3 comprises 15 residues. The CDR3, as DNA: TGTGCCAGCAGTTTGCCGTCCGGGGGGCGGAATGAGCAGTTCTTC. Translation: CASSLPSGGRNEQFF.

This clone was detected once. The chain's CDR3 is CASSIQGQPYEQYF. The CDR3 DNA reads TGTGCCAGCAGCATACAGGGGCAGCCCTACGAGCAGTACTTC. J is TRBJ2-7 and V is TRBV5-6, with 7 nucleotides matching TRBD1. The CDR3 has 14 residues. The germline V gene has CDR1 SGHDT and CDR2 YYEEEE. With V trimmed by 4 bases and J by 2 bases, 6 bases remained unmatched.

For the CDR3, the DNA is TGTGCCAGCAGCCGTGGACAGGCTCGCACAGATACGCAGTATTTT. Translating gives CASSRGQARTDTQYF. This chain joins TRBV11-2 and TRBJ2-3; 7 positions agree with TRBD1. Trimming cost V 5 bases and J 1 base; bases outside gene matches: 6. Germline V gives CDR1 SGHAT, CDR2 FQNNGV. The CDR3 contains 15 residues.

In this sample, this clone turned up a few times. The chain couples TRBV7-9 to TRBJ2-7, with 8 bases aligning to TRBD2. The CDR3 has 15 amino acids. Germline-derived CDR1 and CDR2 are SEHNR and FQNEAQ (reference sequence). Trimming cost V 5 bases and J 2 bases; bases outside gene matches: 8. The CDR3 spells CASSPPAGETYEQYF. For the CDR3, the DNA is TGTGCCAGCAGCCCCCCAGCGGGAGAGACCTACGAGCAGTACTTC.

V is TRBV3-1 (or the pseudogene TRBV3-2) and J is TRBJ2-7, with TRBD2 identical over 8 bases. There are 17 residues in the CDR3. CDR1 and CDR2 from the germline V gene are LGHDT and YNNKEL (reference sequence). V dropped 3 bases and J dropped 2; count of bases not matched to a gene: 12. The CDR3 nucleotides are TGTGCCAGCAGCCAGGGCTTGACCAGCGGGAGTCCCTACGAGCAGTACTTC. Protein: CASSQGLTSGSPYEQYF.

The V call is TRBV30, the J call TRBJ2-7; tentatively, D is TRBD1 (6 bases). This CDR3 has 14 residues. CDR1 is GTSNPN and CDR2 is SVGIG in the germline V gene (reference sequence). V lost 3 bases and J 4 bases, leaving 16 bases between the germline ends. As DNA, the CDR3 is TGTGCCTGGAGAAGACCGGGACAAAAATACGAGCAGTACTTC. It is translated as CAWRRPGQKYEQYF.

The chain links TRBV29-1 to TRBJ2-1; 7 nucleotides line up with TRBD1. Germline V gene lookup returns CDR1 SQVTM and CDR2 ANQGSEA. CDR3 size: 12 residues. After removal of 3 bases from V and 13 bases from J, the junction contained 9 bases not matched to a gene. CDR3 region: CSVDPTGQDQFF. Written as DNA, the CDR3 is TGCAGCGTTGACCCCACCGGACAGGATCAGTTCTTC.

CDR3 protein: CASSFPDRGNTEAFF. CDR3 in DNA: TGTGCCAGCAGTTTCCCGGACAGGGGGAACACTGAAGCTTTCTTT. This sequence joins TRBV28 and TRBJ1-1; 9 nucleotides match TRBD1. After removal of 3 bases from V and 1 base from J, the junction contained 3 bases not matched to a gene. In germline, CDR1 is MDHEN, CDR2 SYDVKM. This CDR3 is 15 amino acids long. The entire variable domain, with the rest obtained from reference TRBV28 and TRBJ1-1, is as follows: DVKVTQSSRYLVKRTGEKVFLECVQDMDHENMFWYRQDPGLGLRLIYFSYDVKMKEKGDIPEGYSVSREKKERFSLILESASTNQTSMYLCASSFPDRGNTEAFFGQGTRLTVV.

This chain links TRBV9 with TRBJ2-3, with 8 bases aligning to TRBD1. V was pared by 0 bases and J by 5 bases, with 8 bases of the junction left unmatched. Germline V gene sequence: CDR1 SGDLS, CDR2 YYNGEE. The CDR3 spans 16 residues. The CDR3 nucleotides read TGTGCCAGCAGCGTAGAGGGCAGGGGGCGCGGAGATACGCAGTATTTT. As protein: CASSVEGRGRGDTQYF.

The chain is built from TRBV28 and TRBJ2-6; D perhaps matches TRBD1 (6 bases). CDR1 and CDR2 (germline): MDHEN, SYDVKM. Trimming shortened V by 5 bases and J by 0 bases, and 17 bases separated the two germline ends. The CDR3 totals 18 residues. CDR3 in amino acids: CASSRRDKSLSGANVLTF. The CDR3 nucleotides read TGTGCCAGCAGTCGTCGGGACAAGTCTCTCTCTGGGGCCAACGTCCTGACTTTC.

The chain carries TRBV28 and TRBJ1-2, with a possible D match to TRBD1 (6 bases). With 6 bases removed from V and 5 bases from J, the gap between germline ends came to 16 bases. The germline V gene encodes CDR1 MDHEN and CDR2 SYDVKM. CDR3 length: 14 amino acids. In nucleotides, the CDR3 is TGTGCCAGCAGCCCGGGGGGGGCGCATTATGGCTACACCTTC. This encodes CASSPGGAHYGYTF.

The V call is TRBV2, the J call TRBJ2-4; 9 nucleotides agree with TRBD1. The V gene's germline CDR1 is SNHLY and CDR2 FYNNEI. This CDR3 has 15 residues. The V segment lost 6 bases and the J segment 1 base; nucleotides outside the gene matches: 4. The CDR3 DNA reads TGTGCCAGCAGGGGACAGGGTATCGCCAAAAACATTCAGTACTTC. As protein: CASRGQGIAKNIQYF.

The CDR3 nucleotides read TGTGCCAGCAGTAAGCTAGCGGGAGGTTTAGATACGCAGTATTTT. Translation gives CASSKLAGGLDTQYF. The J gene is TRBJ2-3, the V gene TRBV2, with 11 bases matching TRBD2. This CDR3 is 15 amino acids long. With 5 bases clipped from V and 5 bases from J, the junction kept 6 bases outside the gene matches. The germline gives CDR1 SNHLY, CDR2 FYNNEI.